One sample yielded the 29 T cell receptor beta chains listed below, sequenced in a study of T cell responses to AZD1222 COVID-19 vaccine. Sequencing was performed with immunoSEQ multiplex PCR; in TCRdb, only in-frame clones are kept and a portion is missing. The profile shows approximately 140,000 clones, 93% of them singletons. The sequencing used peripheral blood, collected on day 0 of AZD1222 vaccination. The source of these receptors is an adult in good health.

The chain joins TRBV5-6 to TRBJ1-1; the D is unclear. The CDR3 runs 12 residues. The germline CDR1 and CDR2 sequences are SGHDT and YYEEEE. The V and J ends lost 2 bases and 2 bases respectively, with 4 bases between them. CDR3 DNA: TGTGCCAGCAGCTTCGGAAACACTGAAGCTTTCTTT. Translation: CASSFGNTEAFF.

This rearrangement joins TRBV5-4 to TRBJ1-2, with 7 bases fitting TRBD1. Germline values: CDR1 SGHNT, CDR2 YYREEE (reference sequence). The CDR3 length is 14 residues. The junction had 4 bases not matched to a gene; V was cut back by 2 bases and J by 3 bases. The CDR3 nucleotides read TGTGCCAGCAGCTTTAGGACAGGACACTATGGCTACACCTTC. Translating it yields CASSFRTGHYGYTF.

V and J are TRBV20-1 and TRBJ2-7; no clear D. Germline CDR1 and CDR2: DFQATT and SNEGSKA (reference sequence). The CDR3 runs 11 residues. V was cut by 5 bases and J by 4 bases, with 9 bases left in between. Here the CDR3 reads CSAALKYEQYF. The CDR3, as DNA: TGCAGTGCTGCCCTGAAATACGAGCAGTACTTC.

The rearrangement joins TRBV4-1 to TRBJ1-6; a possible D gene is TRBD1 (5 bases). This CDR3 spans 15 amino acids. The V end lost 2 bases, the J end lost 11 bases, and 16 bases lay between the germline ends. Per the germline V gene, CDR1 is MGHRA and CDR2 is YSYEKL. The CDR3 reads CASSQLESPGAPLHF. The CDR3 DNA sequence: TGCGCCAGCAGCCAATTAGAGTCGCCGGGGGCACCCCTCCACTTT.

CDR3 in amino acids: CASSYGVLDGYTF. As DNA, the CDR3 is TGTGCCAGCAGTTACGGGGTGTTGGATGGCTACACCTTC. The gene calls are TRBV6-5 and TRBJ1-2; D is unclear. The CDR3 is 13 amino acids. V lost 2 bases, J lost 6 bases, and 10 bases lay in between. Germline V gene lookup returns CDR1 MNHEY and CDR2 SVGAGI.

The chain couples TRBV7-9 to TRBJ2-7; TRBD2 is a possible D gene (6 bases). V lost 5 bases and J 5 bases, leaving 13 bases between the germline ends. Germline CDR1 is SEHNR and CDR2 is FQNEAQ (reference sequence). This CDR3 region has 13 residues. The CDR3 reads CASSPLALNEQYF. The CDR3 nucleotides are TGTGCCAGCAGCCCACTAGCTCTAAACGAGCAGTACTTC.

The rearrangement uses TRBV5-4 and TRBJ2-3, with D perhaps being TRBD1 or TRBD2 (5 bases each). CDR3 length: 14 amino acids. V was trimmed by 4 bases and J by 4 bases, leaving 13 bases between them. The germline V gene has CDR1 SGHNT and CDR2 YYREEE (reference sequence). For the CDR3, the DNA is TGTGCCAGCAGCCTACTAGAAGGGGCAGATACGCAGTATTTT. It yields the protein CASSLLEGADTQYF. Complete variable domain (other parts from reference TRBV5-4 and TRBJ2-3): ETGVTQSPTHLIKTRGQQVTLRCSSQSGHNTVSWYQQALGQGPQFIFQYYREEENGRGNFPPRFSGLQFPNYSSELNVNALELDDSALYLCASSLLEGADTQYFGPGTRLTVL.

This CDR3 reads CASSQGVRAPLHF. CDR3 nucleotides: TGTGCCAGCAGCCAAGGCGTCAGGGCACCCCTCCACTTT. This chain uses TRBV3-1 (or the pseudogene TRBV3-2) with TRBJ1-6; D is possibly TRBD1 (5 bases). The CDR3 length is 13 residues. The germline V and J ends were trimmed by 1 base and 11 bases, with 9 bases remaining between them. Germline loops: CDR1 LGHDT, CDR2 YNNKEL (reference sequence).

V is TRBV30 and J is TRBJ1-2; no firm D call. This CDR3 has 14 amino acids. V lost 1 base and J lost 5, with 14 bases in between. Per germline, CDR1 GTSNPN and CDR2 SVGIG (reference sequence). This CDR3 is CAWSDSLGSYGYTF. In DNA form, the CDR3 reads TGTGCCTGGAGTGACAGTCTGGGGAGTTATGGCTACACCTTC.

This chain uses TRBV30 with TRBJ1-2; no clear D. The CDR3 has 13 amino acids. Germline-derived CDR1 and CDR2 are GTSNPN and SVGIG (reference sequence). V lost 0 bases and J 4 bases, leaving 9 bases between the germline ends. The CDR3 spells CAWSVGQSYGYTF. CDR3 coding DNA: TGTGCCTGGAGTGTGGGTCAGAGCTATGGCTACACCTTC.

V usage is TRBV14 and J usage is TRBJ2-1; 11 bases fit TRBD1. The V segment lost 4 bases and the J segment 7 bases; nucleotides outside the gene matches: 9. This CDR3 region has 16 residues. Germline lookup yields CDR1 SGHDN and CDR2 FVKESK. Here the CDR3 reads CASSRYRDRGGNEQFF. DNA of the CDR3: TGTGCCAGCAGCCGATACCGGGACAGGGGGGGGAATGAGCAGTTCTTC.

This chain links TRBV12-3 or TRBV12-4 with TRBJ1-2; no clear D. V was shortened by 5 bases and J by 1 base, with 8 bases between the two germline ends. The CDR3 runs 13 residues. This CDR3 reads CASSAYFNYGYTF. DNA for the CDR3: TGTGCCAGCAGTGCGTATTTTAACTATGGCTACACCTTC.

This rearrangement joins TRBV18 to TRBJ2-4; 12 bases line up with TRBD2. Germline trimming cut 5 bases from V and 5 bases from J; bases unmatched to any gene: 4. CDR1 is KGHSH and CDR2 is LQKENI in the germline V gene. The CDR3 runs to 15 residues. The CDR3 reads CASSTSGGLQNIQYF. CDR3 in DNA: TGTGCCAGCTCAACTAGCGGGGGGTTACAAAACATTCAGTACTTC. Full variable domain (remainder filled in from reference TRBV18 and TRBJ2-4): NAGVMQNPRHLVRRRGQEARLRCSPMKGHSHVYWYRQLPEEGLKFMVYLQKENIIDESGMPKERFSAEFPKEGPSILRIQQVVRGDSAAYFCASSTSGGLQNIQYFGAGTRLSVL.

The chain links TRBV4-1 to TRBJ1-5; tentative D call: TRBD1 (6 bases). The CDR3 is made up of 13 amino acids. The germline CDR1 and CDR2 sequences are MGHRA and YSYEKL. The V and J ends lost 5 bases and 6 bases respectively, with 11 bases between them. CDR3 residues: CASSSQGSQPQHF. As DNA, the CDR3 is TGCGCCAGCAGCTCCCAGGGGAGTCAGCCCCAGCATTTT.

V and J are TRBV27 and TRBJ2-5; unclear D gene. CDR3 length: 15 amino acids. The V gene's germline CDR1 is MNHEY and CDR2 SMNVEV (reference sequence). The ends were cut back, 3 bases at V and 4 bases at J, with 15 bases in the middle. The CDR3 bases are TGTGCCAGCAGTTTGTTGGCTAGAAGTGGAGAGACCCAGTACTTC. Residues: CASSLLARSGETQYF.

The chain has TRBV7-3 and TRBJ2-1; no reliable D call. The CDR3 is 13 amino acids. Germline V gives CDR1 SGHTA, CDR2 FQGTGA. Deletions cut 2 bases from V and 5 bases from J, with 7 bases between. CDR3 sequence reads: CASSLSQNNEQFF. CDR3 bases: TGTGCCAGCAGCTTATCACAGAACAATGAGCAGTTCTTC.

This clone was found a few times. The chain recombines TRBV27 with TRBJ2-1, with no clear D. Germline V CDR1 and CDR2: MNHEY, SMNVEV (reference sequence). V was cut by 1 base and J by 5 bases, with 0 bases left in between. This CDR3 comprises 11 residues. As DNA, the CDR3 is TGTGCCAGCAGTTTATACAATGAGCAGTTCTTC. This sequence encodes CASSLYNEQFF.

The J gene is TRBJ2-7, the V gene TRBV4-2, with D uncertain. The CDR3 runs 16 residues. V lost 0 bases, J lost 2 bases, and 14 bases lay in between. Germline CDR1 LGHNA, CDR2 YNFKEQ. CDR3 amino acids: CASSQDATVRTYEQYF. In DNA form, the CDR3 reads TGTGCCAGCAGCCAAGACGCGACGGTCCGAACCTACGAGCAGTACTTC.

The chain joins TRBV19 to TRBJ1-2, with D possibly TRBD1 on 6 matching bases. Looked up from germline, CDR1 is LNHDA and CDR2 is SQIVND (reference sequence). The V and J ends lost 1 base and 8 bases respectively, with 14 bases between them. The length of the CDR3 is 14 residues. The CDR3 reads CASSIGTADEGYTF. CDR3 sequence (DNA): TGTGCCAGTAGTATAGGGACAGCTGACGAAGGCTACACCTTC.

A single count supports this clone. The chain employs TRBV30 and TRBJ1-1; D gene unclear. CDR3 length: 11 amino acids. CDR1 and CDR2 (germline): GTSNPN, SVGIG (reference sequence). The V and J ends lost 2 bases and 5 bases respectively, with 6 bases between them. The CDR3 region is CAWSITTEAFF. The CDR3 DNA is TGTGCCTGGAGTATTACTACTGAAGCTTTCTTT.

This chain connects TRBV6-5 to TRBJ2-1; D perhaps matches TRBD2 (5 bases). Trimming removed 6 bases at V and 0 bases at J, with 12 bases between. CDR1 is MNHEY and CDR2 is SVGAGI in the germline V gene. This CDR3 comprises 15 residues. The CDR3 sequence: CASRSLGSSYNEQFF. The CDR3 DNA follows: TGTGCCAGCAGATCCCTAGGGAGCTCCTACAATGAGCAGTTCTTC.

The chain combines TRBV30 with TRBJ1-6, with 7 bases lining up with TRBD1. The CDR3 is 16 amino acids. Per germline, CDR1 GTSNPN and CDR2 SVGIG (reference sequence). V shed 3 bases, J shed 1 base, and the junction held 6 bases outside the gene matches. The CDR3 sequence: CAWRPGGGSYNSPLHF. The CDR3 bases are TGTGCCTGGAGGCCAGGGGGTGGGTCCTATAATTCACCCCTCCACTTT.

The chain links TRBV19 to TRBJ1-1, with D hard to call. Germline lookup yields CDR1 LNHDA and CDR2 SQIVND (reference sequence). The CDR3 covers 13 residues. V lost 3 bases and J lost 1, with 6 bases in between. DNA of the CDR3: TGTGCCAGTAGTATGAGACGGAACACTGAAGCTTTCTTT. Residues: CASSMRRNTEAFF.

The V call is TRBV2, the J call TRBJ1-2; 9 bases are shared with TRBD1. The germline gives CDR1 SNHLY, CDR2 FYNNEI. After removal of 7 bases from V and 9 bases from J, the junction contained 12 bases not matched to a gene. The CDR3 spans 14 residues. CDR3 in DNA: TGTGCCAGCACCCCAACCCACGGACAGGGGAGCTACACCTTC. It translates to CASTPTHGQGSYTF.

The chain couples TRBV30 to TRBJ2-2, with 7 nucleotides matching TRBD1. The CDR3 consists of 15 residues. Germline CDR1 reads GTSNPN; CDR2 reads SVGIG (reference sequence). Germline trimming cut 4 bases from V and 6 bases from J; bases unmatched to any gene: 11. DNA of the CDR3: TGTGCCTGGACCCGAGGGGGCGCGGGTTCCGGGGAGCTGTTTTTT. Protein: CAWTRGGAGSGELFF.

This clone was seen only once. J is TRBJ1-5 and V is TRBV7-9; maybe TRBD1 (6 bases). Germline V gene data show CDR1 as SEHNR and CDR2 as FQNEAQ (reference sequence). Trimming took 7 bases from V and 2 from J, leaving 12 bases between them. CDR3 length equals 14 residues. CDR3 protein: CASTKQGRNQPQHF. CDR3 DNA sequence: TGTGCCAGCACCAAACAGGGACGCAATCAGCCCCAGCATTTT. The full variable domain, rest sourced from reference TRBV7-9 and TRBJ1-5, is DTGVSQNPRHKITKRGQNVTFRCDPISEHNRLYWYRQTLGQGPEFLTYFQNEAQLEKSRLLSDRFSAERPKGSFSTLEIQRTEQGDSAMYLCASTKQGRNQPQHFGDGTRLSIL.

The chain employs TRBV15 and TRBJ1-1; D gene ambiguous. This CDR3 has 15 amino acids. Germline V gene data show CDR1 as LNHNV and CDR2 as YYDKDF (reference sequence). Trimming removed 5 bases at V and 7 bases at J, with 20 bases between. The CDR3 DNA follows: TGTGCCACCAGCCCCACCCGGGTGAGACTCCTTGAAGCTTTCTTT. Encoded protein: CATSPTRVRLLEAFF.

V gene TRBV15 combines with J gene TRBJ2-7; 10 positions match TRBD2. The junction had 4 bases not matched to a gene; V was cut back by 1 base and J by 4 bases. Germline lookup yields CDR1 LNHNV and CDR2 YYDKDF (reference sequence). This CDR3 comprises 15 residues. The CDR3 DNA reads as TGTGCCACCAGCAGAGGGACTAGCGGACTATACGAGCAGTACTTC. It codes for CATSRGTSGLYEQYF.

This clone has just one count. The CDR3 sequence: CASSSANYEQYF. The CDR3 bases are TGTGCCAGTAGTTCGGCGAACTACGAGCAGTACTTC. The chain links TRBV19 to TRBJ2-7; D call uncertain. Looked up from germline, CDR1 is LNHDA and CDR2 is SQIVND (reference sequence). The CDR3 runs 12 residues. The V and J ends lost 5 bases and 3 bases respectively, with 8 bases between them.